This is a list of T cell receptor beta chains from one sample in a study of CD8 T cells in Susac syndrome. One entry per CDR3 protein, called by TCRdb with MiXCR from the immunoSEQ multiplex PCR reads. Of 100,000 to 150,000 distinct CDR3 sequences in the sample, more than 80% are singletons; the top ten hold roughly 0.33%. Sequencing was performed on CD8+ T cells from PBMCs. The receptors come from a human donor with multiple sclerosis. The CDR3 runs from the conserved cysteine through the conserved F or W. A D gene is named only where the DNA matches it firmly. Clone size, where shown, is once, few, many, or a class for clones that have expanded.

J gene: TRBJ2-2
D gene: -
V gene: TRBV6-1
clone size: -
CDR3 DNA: TGTGCCAGCAGCCGACAGGAGAACACCGGGGAGCTGTTTTTT
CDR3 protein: CASSRQENTGELFF

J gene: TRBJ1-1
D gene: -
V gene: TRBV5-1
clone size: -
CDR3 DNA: TGCGCCAGCAGCTTGCTGGGACACAAGAACACTGAAGCTTTCTTT
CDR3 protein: CASSLLGHKNTEAFF

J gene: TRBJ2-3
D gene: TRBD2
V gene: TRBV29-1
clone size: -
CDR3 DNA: TGCAGCGTTCCTGCCTTTAGCGGGAGGAGGACAGATACGCAGTATTTT
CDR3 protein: CSVPAFSGRRTDTQYF

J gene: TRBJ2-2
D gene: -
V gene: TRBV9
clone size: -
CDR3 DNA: TGTGCCAGCAGCTATAGTGGGGACACCGGGGAGCTGTTTTTT
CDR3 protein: CASSYSGDTGELFF

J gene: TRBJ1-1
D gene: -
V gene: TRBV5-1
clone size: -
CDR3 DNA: TGCGCCAGTTATTTGAACACTGAAGCTTTCTTT
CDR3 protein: CASYLNTEAFF

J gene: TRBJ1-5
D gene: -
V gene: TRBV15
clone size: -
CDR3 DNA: TGTGCCACCAGCGTGTCTAATGAGCCCCAGCATTTT
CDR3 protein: CATSVSNEPQHF

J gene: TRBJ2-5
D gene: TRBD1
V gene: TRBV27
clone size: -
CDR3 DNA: TGTGCCAGCAGTTTTTCCAGGGGGGAGACCCAGTACTTC
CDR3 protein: CASSFSRGETQYF

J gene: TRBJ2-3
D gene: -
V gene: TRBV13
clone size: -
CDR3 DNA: TGTGCCAGCAGTTTACAGGGAAGCACAGATACGCAGTATTTT
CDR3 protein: CASSLQGSTDTQYF

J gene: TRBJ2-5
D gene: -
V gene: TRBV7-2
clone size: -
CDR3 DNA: TGTGCCAGCAGCTTATTCCGGGGGCCACAAGAGACCCAGTACTTC
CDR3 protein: CASSLFRGPQETQYF

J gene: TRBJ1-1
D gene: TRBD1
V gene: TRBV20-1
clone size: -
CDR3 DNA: TGCAGTGCTAGGGCCCGGGGGACAGCTAACACTGAAGCTTTCTTT
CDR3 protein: CSARARGTANTEAFF

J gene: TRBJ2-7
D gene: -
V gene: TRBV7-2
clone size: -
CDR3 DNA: TGTGCCAGCAGCTTAGCGCGGAAATCCTACGAGCAGTACTTC
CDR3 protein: CASSLARKSYEQYF

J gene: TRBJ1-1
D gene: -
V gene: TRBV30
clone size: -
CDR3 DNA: TGTGCCTGGCGGTACCTCGGGGGTGAAGCTTTCTTT
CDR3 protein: CAWRYLGGEAFF

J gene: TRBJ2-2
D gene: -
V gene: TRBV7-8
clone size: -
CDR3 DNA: TGTGCCAGCAGCTTAGTTGGGGGCCTCAACACCGGGGAGCTGTTTTTT
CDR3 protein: CASSLVGGLNTGELFF

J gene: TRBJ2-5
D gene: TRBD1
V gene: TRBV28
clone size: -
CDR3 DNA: TGTGCCAGCAGTTTCCTTGTTTCGGGACAGGGTGAGACCCAGTACTTC
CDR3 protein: CASSFLVSGQGETQYF

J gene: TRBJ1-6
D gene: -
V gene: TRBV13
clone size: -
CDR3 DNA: TGTGCCAGCAGCTTAGGCCTGGCAGCCGCTGAGCCGATGGAATTT
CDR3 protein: CASSLGLAAAEPMEF

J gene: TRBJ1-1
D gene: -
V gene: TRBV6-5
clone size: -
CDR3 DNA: TGTGCCAGCAGTTACTCTCGACGTACGGCCACTGAAGCTTTCTTT
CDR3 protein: CASSYSRRTATEAFF

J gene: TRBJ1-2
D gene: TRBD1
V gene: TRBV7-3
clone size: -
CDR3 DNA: TGTGCCAGCAGCCCAACCTCGGACAGGGTAAACGGCTACACCTTC
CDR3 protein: CASSPTSDRVNGYTF

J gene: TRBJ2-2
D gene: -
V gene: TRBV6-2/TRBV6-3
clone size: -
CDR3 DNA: TGTGCCAGCACCTTGGCGGCCGGGACTCCCACCGGGGAGCTGTTTTTT
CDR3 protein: CASTLAAGTPTGELFF

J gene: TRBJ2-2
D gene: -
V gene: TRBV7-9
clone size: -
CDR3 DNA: TGTGCCAGCAGCTTAGCGAAGGCAGCGAACACCGGGGAGCTGTTTTTT
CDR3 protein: CASSLAKAANTGELFF

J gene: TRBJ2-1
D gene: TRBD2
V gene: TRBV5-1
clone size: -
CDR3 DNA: TGCGCCAGCAGCTTGTATGGTAGCGGGAATGAGCAGTTCTTC
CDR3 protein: CASSLYGSGNEQFF

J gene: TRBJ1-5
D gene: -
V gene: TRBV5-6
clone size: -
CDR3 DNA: TGTGCCAGCAGCTCCTTTGAGGTTATGGGGCAGCCCCAGCATTTT
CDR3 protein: CASSSFEVMGQPQHF

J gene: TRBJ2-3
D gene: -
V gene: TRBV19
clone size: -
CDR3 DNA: TGTGCCAGTAGTATTGCAAAGAGCACAGATACGCAGTATTTT
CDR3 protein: CASSIAKSTDTQYF

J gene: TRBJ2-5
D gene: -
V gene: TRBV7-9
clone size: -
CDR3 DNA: TGTGCCAGCAGCCTACCTCCAGAAGCGAACCAAGAGACCCAGTACTTC
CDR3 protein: CASSLPPEANQETQYF

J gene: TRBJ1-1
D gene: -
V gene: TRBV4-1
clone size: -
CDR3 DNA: TGCGCCAGCACCAGAGAACCCGTGACCGTTGAAGCTTTCTTT
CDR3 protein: CASTREPVTVEAFF

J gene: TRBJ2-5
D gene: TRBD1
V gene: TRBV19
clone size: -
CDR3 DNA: TGTGCCAGTAGTACGGACAGGGTTGGTCAAGAGACCCAGTACTTC
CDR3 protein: CASSTDRVGQETQYF

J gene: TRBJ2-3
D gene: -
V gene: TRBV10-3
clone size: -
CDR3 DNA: TGTGCCATTTATGGGGGGACCACACATACGCAGTATTTT
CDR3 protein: CAIYGGTTHTQYF

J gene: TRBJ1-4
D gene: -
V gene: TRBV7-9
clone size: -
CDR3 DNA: TGTGCCAGCAGCTCGATAGTCGGGACACCGACTAATGAAAAACTGTTTTTT
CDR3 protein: CASSSIVGTPTNEKLFF

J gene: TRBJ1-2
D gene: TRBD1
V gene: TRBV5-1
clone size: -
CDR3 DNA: TGCGCCAGCAGCTCCACGGGACAGGGTAAGGATGGCTACACCTTC
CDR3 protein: CASSSTGQGKDGYTF

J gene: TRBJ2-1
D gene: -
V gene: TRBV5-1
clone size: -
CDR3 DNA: TGCGCCAGCCTGGGCCCCCCGAACAATGAGCAGTTCTTC
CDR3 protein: CASLGPPNNEQFF

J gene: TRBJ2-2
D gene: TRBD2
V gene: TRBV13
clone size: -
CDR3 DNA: TGTGCCAGCACAGCGGGGGAAAACACCGGGGAGCTGTTTTTT
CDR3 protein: CASTAGENTGELFF

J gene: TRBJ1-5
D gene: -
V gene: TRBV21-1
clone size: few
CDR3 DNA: TGTGCCAGCAGCAGGGTGACAGGGACGAGCAATCAGCCCCAGCATTTT
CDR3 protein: CASSRVTGTSNQPQHF

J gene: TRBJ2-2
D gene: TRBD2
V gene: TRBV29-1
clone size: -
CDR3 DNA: TGCAGCGTTGACGAGACTAGCGGGAGTCACACCGGGGAGCTGTTTTTT
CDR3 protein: CSVDETSGSHTGELFF

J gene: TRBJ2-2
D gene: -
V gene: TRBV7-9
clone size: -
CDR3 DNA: TGTGCCAGCAGCTTTGCGGGACAGATTACCGGGGAGCTGTTTTTT
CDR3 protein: CASSFAGQITGELFF

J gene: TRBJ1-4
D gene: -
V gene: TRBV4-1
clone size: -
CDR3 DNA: TGCGCCAGCCAAGACGTCCGTTCTATGGGCGAAAAACTGTTTTTT
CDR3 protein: CASQDVRSMGEKLFF

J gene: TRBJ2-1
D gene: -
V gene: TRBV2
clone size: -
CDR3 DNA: TGTGCCAGCAGTGTCGGGACACCCTACAATGAGCAGTTCTTC
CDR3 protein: CASSVGTPYNEQFF

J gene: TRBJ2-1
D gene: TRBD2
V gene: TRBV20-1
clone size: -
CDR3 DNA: TGCAGTGCACCCCCGACTAGCAGGGAGCAGTTCTTC
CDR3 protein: CSAPPTSREQFF

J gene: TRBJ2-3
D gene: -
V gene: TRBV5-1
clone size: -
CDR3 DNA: TGCGCCAGCAGCCGGGAGAGCACAGATACGCAGTATTTT
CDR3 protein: CASSRESTDTQYF

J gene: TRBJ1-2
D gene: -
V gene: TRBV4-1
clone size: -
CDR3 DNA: TGCGCCAGCAGCCAGGAACAGGGATGGGGCTATGGCTACACCTTC
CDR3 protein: CASSQEQGWGYGYTF

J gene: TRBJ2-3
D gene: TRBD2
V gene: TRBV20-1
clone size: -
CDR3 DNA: TGCAGTGCTAGACCCCTAGCGGGAGGCACAGATACGCAGTATTTT
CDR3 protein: CSARPLAGGTDTQYF

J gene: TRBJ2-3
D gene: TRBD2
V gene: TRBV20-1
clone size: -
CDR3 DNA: TGCAGTGCTAGAGGGGGACTAGCGGGAACCTCGTACACAGATACGCAGTATTTT
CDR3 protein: CSARGGLAGTSYTDTQYF

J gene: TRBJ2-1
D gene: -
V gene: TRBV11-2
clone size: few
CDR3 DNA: TGTGCCAGCAGCTTCGGTGAGCAGTTCTTC
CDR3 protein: CASSFGEQFF

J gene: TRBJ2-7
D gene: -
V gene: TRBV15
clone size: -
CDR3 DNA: TGTGCCACCAGCAGCGTATGGGGAGCAGAGCAGTCCTTC
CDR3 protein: CATSSVWGAEQSF

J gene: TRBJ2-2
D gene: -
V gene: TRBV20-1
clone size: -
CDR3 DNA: TGCAGTGCTAGAGATGGTCGCGGGAAGCTGTTTTTT
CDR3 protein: CSARDGRGKLFF

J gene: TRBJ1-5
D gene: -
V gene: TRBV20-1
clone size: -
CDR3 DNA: TGCAGTGCTAGAGATCGTTCTCGGGGCAATCAGCCCCAGCATTTT
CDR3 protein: CSARDRSRGNQPQHF

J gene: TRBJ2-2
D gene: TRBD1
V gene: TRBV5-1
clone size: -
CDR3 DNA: TGCGCCAGCAGCTTGGAAGCGACAGGGGGCACCGGGGAGCTGTTTTTT
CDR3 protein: CASSLEATGGTGELFF

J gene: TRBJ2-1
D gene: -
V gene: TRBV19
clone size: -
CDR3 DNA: TGTGCCAGTCGCCGCCGGGGATCCTACAATGAGCAGTTCTTC
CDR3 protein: CASRRRGSYNEQFF

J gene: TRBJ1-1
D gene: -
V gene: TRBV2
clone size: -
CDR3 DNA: TGTGCCAGCAGTGCTAATACGAACACTGAAGCTTTCTTT
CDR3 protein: CASSANTNTEAFF

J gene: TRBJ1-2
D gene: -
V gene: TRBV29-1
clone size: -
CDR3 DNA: TGCAGCGTTGAAGATCGGGGTGGCTATGGCTACACCTTC
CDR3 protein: CSVEDRGGYGYTF

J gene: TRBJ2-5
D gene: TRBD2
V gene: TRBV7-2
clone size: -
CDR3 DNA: TGTGCCAGCAGCTTAGGGATAAGACTAGCGGGAGGGCCAGGGGAGACCCAGTACTTC
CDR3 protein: CASSLGIRLAGGPGETQYF

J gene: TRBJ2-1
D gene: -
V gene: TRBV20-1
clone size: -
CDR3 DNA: TGCAGTGTTTGGGACCGGGACTTTGGTTATGAGCAGTTCTTC
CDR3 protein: CSVWDRDFGYEQFF

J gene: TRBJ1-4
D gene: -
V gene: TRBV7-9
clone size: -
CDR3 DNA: TGTGCCAGCAGCGGGGCAGAAAAACTGTTTTTT
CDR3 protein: CASSGAEKLFF

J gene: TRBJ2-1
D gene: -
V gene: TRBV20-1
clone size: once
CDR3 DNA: TGCAGTGCCAAGCGCAGGGTAGGTGAGCAGTTCTTC
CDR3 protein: CSAKRRVGEQFF

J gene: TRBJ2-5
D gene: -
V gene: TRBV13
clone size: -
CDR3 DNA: TGTGCCAGCAGCTTACGGACGACAACCCAAGAGACCCAGTACTTC
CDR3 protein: CASSLRTTTQETQYF

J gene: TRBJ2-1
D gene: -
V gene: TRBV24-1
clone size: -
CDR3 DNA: TGTGCCACCAGTGATTTAGACGATGGCACCCGAAGCTCCTACAATGAGCAGTTCTTC
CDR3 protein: CATSDLDDGTRSSYNEQFF

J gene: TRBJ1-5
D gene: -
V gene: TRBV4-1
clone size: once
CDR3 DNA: TGCGCCAGCAGCCAAGATCCCGACGGCTACAATCAGCCCCAGCATTTT
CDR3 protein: CASSQDPDGYNQPQHF

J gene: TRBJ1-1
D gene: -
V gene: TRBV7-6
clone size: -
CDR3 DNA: TGTGCCAGCAGCCCCTTGGGGGCAGGTAACACTGAAGCTTTCTTT
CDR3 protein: CASSPLGAGNTEAFF